This T cell receptor (beta chain) came from a study of blood T cells in healthy people across ages. The CDR3 loop spans 14 amino acids. CDR1 and CDR2 from the germline V gene are SGDLS and YYNGEE. Deletions cut 4 bases from V and 3 bases from J, with 12 bases between. Study-wide points: TCR beta diversity per million T cells fell roughly linearly with age.

Sample-barcoded 5' priming and a J-beta primer mix drove a second PCR of about 6 to 12 cycles. TCRdb re-called the 5' RACE reads with MiXCR, one entry per CDR3 protein. The sample comprises roughly 1.6 million distinct CDR3 sequences, almost 35% of which are singletons, and about 11% rests with the top ten. This clonotype has more than one count but fewer than ten. The target antigen is unknown. Sample: blood. The TCR sequence derives from a woman younger than 45 in good health. The genes are TRBV9 and TRBJ2-3, with D unresolved. The DNA of the CDR3 is TGTGCCAGCAGCCTCGGAGAAGTGACAGATACGCAGTATTTT. Protein: CASSLGEVTDTQYF.